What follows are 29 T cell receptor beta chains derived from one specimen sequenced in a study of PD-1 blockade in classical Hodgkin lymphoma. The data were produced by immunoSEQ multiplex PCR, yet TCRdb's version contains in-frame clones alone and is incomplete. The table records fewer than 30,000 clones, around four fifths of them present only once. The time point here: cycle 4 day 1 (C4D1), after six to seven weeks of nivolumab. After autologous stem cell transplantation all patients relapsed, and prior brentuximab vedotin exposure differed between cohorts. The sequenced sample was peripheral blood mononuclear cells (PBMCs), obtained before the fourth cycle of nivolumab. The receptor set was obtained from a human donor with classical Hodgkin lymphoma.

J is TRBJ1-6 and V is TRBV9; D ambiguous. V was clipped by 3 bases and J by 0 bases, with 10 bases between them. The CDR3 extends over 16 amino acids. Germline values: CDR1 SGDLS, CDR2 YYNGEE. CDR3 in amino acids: CASSEAGRSYNSPLHF. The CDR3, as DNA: TGTGCCAGCAGCGAGGCAGGACGCTCCTATAATTCACCCCTCCACTTT. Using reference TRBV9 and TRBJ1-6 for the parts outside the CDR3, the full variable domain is DSGVTQTPKHLITATGQRVTLRCSPRSGDLSVYWYQQSLDQGLQFLIQYYNGEERAKGNILERFSAQQFPDLHSELNLSSLELGDSALYFCASSEAGRSYNSPLHFGNGTRLTVT.

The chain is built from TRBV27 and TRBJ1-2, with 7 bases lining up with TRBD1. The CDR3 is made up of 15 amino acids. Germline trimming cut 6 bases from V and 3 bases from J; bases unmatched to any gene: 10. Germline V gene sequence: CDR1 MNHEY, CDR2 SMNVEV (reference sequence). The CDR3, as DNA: TGTGCCAGCAGGACACAGGGGTTATCTTACTATGGCTACACCTTC. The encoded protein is CASRTQGLSYYGYTF.

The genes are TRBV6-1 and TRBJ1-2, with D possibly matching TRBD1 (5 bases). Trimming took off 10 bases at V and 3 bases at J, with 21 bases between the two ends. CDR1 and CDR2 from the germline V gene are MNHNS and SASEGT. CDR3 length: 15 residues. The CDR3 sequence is CATRGAVTAYYGYTF. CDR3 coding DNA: TGTGCCACGAGGGGAGCTGTGACAGCTTACTATGGCTACACCTTC.

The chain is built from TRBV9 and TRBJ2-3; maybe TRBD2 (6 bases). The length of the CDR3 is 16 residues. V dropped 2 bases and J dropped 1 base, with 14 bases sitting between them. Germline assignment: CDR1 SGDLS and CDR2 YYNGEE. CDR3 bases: TGTGCCAGCAGCGTTTGGGCGGGGTCTGGCACAGATACGCAGTATTTT. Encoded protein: CASSVWAGSGTDTQYF. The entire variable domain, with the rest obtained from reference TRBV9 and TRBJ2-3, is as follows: DSGVTQTPKHLITATGQRVTLRCSPRSGDLSVYWYQQSLDQGLQFLIQYYNGEERAKGNILERFSAQQFPDLHSELNLSSLELGDSALYFCASSVWAGSGTDTQYFGPGTRLTVL.

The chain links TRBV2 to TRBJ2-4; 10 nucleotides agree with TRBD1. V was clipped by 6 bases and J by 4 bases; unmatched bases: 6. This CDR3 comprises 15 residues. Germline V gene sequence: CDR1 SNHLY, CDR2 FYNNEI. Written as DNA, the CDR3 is TGTGCCAGCAGGAAGGGACAGGGGACAAAAAACATTCAGTACTTC. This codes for CASRKGQGTKNIQYF.

The CDR3 nucleotides read TGCAGCGCCGGGGGCTCCTACGAGCAGTACTTC. Translated: CSAGGSYEQYF. The genes are TRBV29-1 and TRBJ2-7; the D gene is possibly TRBD2 (6 bases). Germline CDR1 and CDR2: SQVTM and ANQGSEA. There are 11 residues in the CDR3. Trimming removed 7 bases from V and 0 bases from J, with 7 bases in between.

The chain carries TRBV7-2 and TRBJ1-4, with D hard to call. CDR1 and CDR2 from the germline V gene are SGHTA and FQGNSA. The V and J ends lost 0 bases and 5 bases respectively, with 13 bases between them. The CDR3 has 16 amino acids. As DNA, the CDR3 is TGTGCCAGCAGCTTAGCCCCCCGGGCTGCCAATGAAAAACTGTTTTTT. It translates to CASSLAPRAANEKLFF.

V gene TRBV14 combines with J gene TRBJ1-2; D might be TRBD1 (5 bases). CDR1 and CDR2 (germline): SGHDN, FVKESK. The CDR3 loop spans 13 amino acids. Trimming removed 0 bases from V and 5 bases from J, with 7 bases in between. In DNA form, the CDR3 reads TGTGCCAGCAGCCAAGAAAGGGGTTATGGCTACACCTTC. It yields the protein CASSQERGYGYTF.

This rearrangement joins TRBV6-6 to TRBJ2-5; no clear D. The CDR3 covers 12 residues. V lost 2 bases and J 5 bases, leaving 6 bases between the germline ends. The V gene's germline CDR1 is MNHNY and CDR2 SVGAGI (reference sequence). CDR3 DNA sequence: TGTGCCAGCAGTTACGAAGGGGAGACCCAGTACTTC. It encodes CASSYEGETQYF.

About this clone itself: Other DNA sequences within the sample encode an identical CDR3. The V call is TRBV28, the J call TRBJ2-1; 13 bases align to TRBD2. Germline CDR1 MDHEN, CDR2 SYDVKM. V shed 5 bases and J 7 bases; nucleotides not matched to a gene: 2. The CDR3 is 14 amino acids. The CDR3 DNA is TGTGCCAGCAGTGGGACTAGCGGGATGAATGAGCAGTTCTTC. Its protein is CASSGTSGMNEQFF.

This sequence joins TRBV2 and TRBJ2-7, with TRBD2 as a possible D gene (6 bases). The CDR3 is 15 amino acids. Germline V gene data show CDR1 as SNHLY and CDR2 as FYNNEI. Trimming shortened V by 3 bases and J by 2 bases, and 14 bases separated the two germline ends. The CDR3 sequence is CASSEMGTGAYEQYF. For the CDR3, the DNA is TGTGCCAGCAGTGAGATGGGAACGGGGGCCTACGAGCAGTACTTC. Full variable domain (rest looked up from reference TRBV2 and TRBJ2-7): EPEVTQTPSHQVTQMGQEVILRCVPISNHLYFYWYRQILGQKVEFLVSFYNNEISEKSEIFDDQFSVERPDGSNFTLKIRSTKLEDSAMYFCASSEMGTGAYEQYFGPGTRLTVT.

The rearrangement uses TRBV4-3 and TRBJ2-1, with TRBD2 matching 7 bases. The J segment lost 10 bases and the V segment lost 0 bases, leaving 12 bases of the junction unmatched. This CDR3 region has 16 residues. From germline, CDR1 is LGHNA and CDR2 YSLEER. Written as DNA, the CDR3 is TGCGCCAGCAGCCAAGAGGGCGGGGGTTCCCTCGGAGAGCAGTTCTTC. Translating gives CASSQEGGGSLGEQFF.

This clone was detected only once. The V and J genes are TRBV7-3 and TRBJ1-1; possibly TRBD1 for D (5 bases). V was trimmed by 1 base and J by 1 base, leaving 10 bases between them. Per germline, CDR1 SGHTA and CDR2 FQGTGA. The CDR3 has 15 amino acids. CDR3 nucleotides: TGTGCCAGCAGCTTAAAGACGGGGGGGAACACTGAAGCTTTCTTT. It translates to CASSLKTGGNTEAFF.

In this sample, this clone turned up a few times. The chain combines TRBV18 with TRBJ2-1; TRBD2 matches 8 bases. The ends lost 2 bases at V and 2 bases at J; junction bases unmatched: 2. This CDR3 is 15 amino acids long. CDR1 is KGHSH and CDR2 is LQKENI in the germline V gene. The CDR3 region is CASSPTAGAYNEQFF. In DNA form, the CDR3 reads TGTGCCAGCTCACCAACAGCGGGGGCCTACAATGAGCAGTTCTTC.

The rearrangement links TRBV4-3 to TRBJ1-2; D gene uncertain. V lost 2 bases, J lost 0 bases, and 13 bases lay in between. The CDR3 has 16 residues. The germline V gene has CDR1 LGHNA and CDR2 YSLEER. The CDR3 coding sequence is TGCGCCAGCAGCCAAAGCCCGACCGCAGCTAACTATGGCTACACCTTC. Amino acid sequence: CASSQSPTAANYGYTF.

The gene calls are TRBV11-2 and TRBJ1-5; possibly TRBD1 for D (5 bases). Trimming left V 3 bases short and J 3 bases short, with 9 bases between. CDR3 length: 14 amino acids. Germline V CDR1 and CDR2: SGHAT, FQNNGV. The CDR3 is CASSLGLINQPQHF. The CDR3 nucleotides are TGTGCCAGCAGCTTGGGGCTGATCAATCAGCCCCAGCATTTT.

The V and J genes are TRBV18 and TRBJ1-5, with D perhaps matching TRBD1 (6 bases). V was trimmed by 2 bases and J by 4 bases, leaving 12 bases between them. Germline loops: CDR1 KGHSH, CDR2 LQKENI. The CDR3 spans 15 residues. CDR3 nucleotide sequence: TGTGCCAGCTCACCAAGTACAGGGAGGAATCAGCCCCAGCATTTT. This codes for CASSPSTGRNQPQHF.

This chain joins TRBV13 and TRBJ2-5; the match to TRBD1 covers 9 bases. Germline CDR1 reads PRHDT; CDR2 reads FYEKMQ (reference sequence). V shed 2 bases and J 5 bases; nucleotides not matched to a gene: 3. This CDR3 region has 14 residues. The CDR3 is CASSLTGGLETQYF. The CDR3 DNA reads TGTGCCAGCAGCTTAACAGGGGGCCTGGAGACCCAGTACTTC.

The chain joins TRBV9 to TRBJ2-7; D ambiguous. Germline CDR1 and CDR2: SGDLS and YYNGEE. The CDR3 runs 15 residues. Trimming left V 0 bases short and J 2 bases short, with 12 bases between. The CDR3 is CASSVVASGPYEQYF. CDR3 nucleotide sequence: TGTGCCAGCAGCGTAGTTGCCTCGGGTCCCTACGAGCAGTACTTC.

CDR3 in DNA: TGTGCCAGCAGTCCTGAGGGGGTCGCCTACAATGAGCAGTTCTTC. Its protein product is CASSPEGVAYNEQFF. The chain has TRBV2 and TRBJ2-1, with D possibly TRBD1 on 6 matching bases. Germline CDR1 SNHLY, CDR2 FYNNEI. V shed 5 bases and J shed 2 bases, with 13 bases lying between them. CDR3 length: 15 amino acids.

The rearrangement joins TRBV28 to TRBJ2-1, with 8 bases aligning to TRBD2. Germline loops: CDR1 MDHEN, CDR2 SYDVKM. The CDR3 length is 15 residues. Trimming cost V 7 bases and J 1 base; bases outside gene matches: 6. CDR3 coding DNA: TGTGCCAGCACCCCGGGAGGGCCATCCTACAATGAGCAGTTCTTC. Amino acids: CASTPGGPSYNEQFF.

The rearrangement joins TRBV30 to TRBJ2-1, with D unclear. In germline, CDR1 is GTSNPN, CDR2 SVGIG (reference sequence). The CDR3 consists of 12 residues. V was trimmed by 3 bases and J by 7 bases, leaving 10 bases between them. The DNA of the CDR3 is TGTGCCTGGAGCAAAGCTTTGAATGAGCAGTTCTTC. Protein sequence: CAWSKALNEQFF.

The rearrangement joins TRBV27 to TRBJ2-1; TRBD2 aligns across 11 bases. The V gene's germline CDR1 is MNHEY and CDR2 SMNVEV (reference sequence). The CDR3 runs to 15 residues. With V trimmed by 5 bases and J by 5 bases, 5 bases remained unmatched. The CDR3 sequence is CASSPLAGEHNEQFF. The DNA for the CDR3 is TGTGCCAGCAGTCCACTAGCGGGAGAACACAATGAGCAGTTCTTC.

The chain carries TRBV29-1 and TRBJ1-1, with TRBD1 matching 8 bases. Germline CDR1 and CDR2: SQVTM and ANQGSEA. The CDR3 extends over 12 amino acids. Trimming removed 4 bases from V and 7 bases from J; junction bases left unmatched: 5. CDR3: CSVGSGQGEAFF. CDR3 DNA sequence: TGCAGCGTTGGGTCCGGACAGGGTGAAGCTTTCTTT.

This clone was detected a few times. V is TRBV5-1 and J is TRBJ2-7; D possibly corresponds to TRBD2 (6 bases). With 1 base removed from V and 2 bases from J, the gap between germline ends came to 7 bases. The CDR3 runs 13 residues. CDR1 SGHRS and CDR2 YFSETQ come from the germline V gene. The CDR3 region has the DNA TGCGCCAGCAGCTTGAGCGGGCCCTACGAGCAGTACTTC. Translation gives CASSLSGPYEQYF.

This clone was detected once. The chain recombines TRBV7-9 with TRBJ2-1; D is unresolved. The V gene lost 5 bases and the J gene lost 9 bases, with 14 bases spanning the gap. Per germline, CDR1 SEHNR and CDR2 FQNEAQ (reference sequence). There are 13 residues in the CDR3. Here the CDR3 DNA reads TGTGCCAGCAGCAGAGTTGGGTTGAGTGAGCAGTTCTTC. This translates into CASSRVGLSEQFF.

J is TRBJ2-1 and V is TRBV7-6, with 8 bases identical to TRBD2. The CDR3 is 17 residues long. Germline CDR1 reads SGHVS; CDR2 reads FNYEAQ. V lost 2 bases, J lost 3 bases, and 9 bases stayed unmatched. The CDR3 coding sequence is TGTGCCAGCAGCTTATCCAACCGGGCGGGGGGCTACAATGAGCAGTTCTTC. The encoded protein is CASSLSNRAGGYNEQFF.

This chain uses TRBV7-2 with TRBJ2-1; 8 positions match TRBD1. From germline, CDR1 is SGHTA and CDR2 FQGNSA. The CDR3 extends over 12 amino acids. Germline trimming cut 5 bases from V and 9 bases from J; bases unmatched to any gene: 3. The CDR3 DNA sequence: TGTGCCAGCAGCCCCGACAGGGGTGAGCAGTTCTTC. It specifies CASSPDRGEQFF.

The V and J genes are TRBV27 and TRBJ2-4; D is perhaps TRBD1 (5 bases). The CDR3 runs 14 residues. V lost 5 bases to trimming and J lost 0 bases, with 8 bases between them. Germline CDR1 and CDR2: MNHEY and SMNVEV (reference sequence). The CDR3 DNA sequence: TGTGCCAGCAGTAGACAGCTAGCCAAAAACATTCAGTACTTC. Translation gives CASSRQLAKNIQYF.